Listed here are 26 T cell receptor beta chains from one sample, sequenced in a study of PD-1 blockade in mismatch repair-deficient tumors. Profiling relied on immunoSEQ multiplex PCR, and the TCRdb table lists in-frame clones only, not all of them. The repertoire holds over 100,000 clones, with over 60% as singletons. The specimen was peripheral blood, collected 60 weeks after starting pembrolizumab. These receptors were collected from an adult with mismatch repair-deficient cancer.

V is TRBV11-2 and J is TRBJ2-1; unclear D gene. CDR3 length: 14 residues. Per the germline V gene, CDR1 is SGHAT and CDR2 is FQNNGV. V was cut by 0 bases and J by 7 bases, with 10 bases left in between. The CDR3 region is CASSLDPDVNEQFF. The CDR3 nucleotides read TGTGCCAGCAGCTTAGATCCCGACGTGAATGAGCAGTTCTTC.

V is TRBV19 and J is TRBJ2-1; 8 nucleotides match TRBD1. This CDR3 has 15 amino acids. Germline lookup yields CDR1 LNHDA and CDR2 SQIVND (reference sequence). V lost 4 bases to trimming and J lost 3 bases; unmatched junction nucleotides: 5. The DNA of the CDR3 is TGTGCCAGTAGTAACCAGGGGGCCCACTACAATGAGCAGTTCTTC. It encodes CASSNQGAHYNEQFF.

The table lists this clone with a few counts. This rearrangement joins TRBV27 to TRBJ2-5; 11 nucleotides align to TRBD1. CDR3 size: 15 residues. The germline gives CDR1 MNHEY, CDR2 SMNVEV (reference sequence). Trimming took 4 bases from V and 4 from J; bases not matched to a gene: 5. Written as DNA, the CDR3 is TGTGCCAGCAGTTCAGGGACAGGGGGGGCAGAGACCCAGTACTTC. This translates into CASSSGTGGAETQYF.

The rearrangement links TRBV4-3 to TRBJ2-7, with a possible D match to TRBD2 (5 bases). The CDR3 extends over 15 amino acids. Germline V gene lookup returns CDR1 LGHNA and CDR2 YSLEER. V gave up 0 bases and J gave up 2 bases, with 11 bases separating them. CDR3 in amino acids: CASSQEGHGTYEQYF. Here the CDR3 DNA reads TGCGCCAGCAGCCAAGAAGGTCACGGGACCTACGAGCAGTACTTC.

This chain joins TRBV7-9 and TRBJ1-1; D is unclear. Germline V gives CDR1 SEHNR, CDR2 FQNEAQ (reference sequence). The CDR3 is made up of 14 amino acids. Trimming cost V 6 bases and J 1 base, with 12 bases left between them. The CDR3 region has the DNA TGTGCCAGCAGACGACAAGATACGAACACTGAAGCTTTCTTT. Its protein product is CASRRQDTNTEAFF.

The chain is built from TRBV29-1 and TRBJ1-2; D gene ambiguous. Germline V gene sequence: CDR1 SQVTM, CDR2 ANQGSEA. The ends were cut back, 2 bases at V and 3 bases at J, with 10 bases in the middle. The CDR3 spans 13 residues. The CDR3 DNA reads TGCAGCGTTGAAAAACCAGGCGACTATGGCTACACCTTC. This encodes CSVEKPGDYGYTF.

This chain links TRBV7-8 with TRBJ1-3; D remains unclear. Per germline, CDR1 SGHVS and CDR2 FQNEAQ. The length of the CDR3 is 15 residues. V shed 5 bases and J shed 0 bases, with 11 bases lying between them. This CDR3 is CASSPRSVSGNTIYF. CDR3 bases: TGTGCCAGCAGCCCCCGGAGCGTCTCTGGAAACACCATATATTTT.

The CDR3 region is CASSPLAGGTDTQYF. Written as DNA, the CDR3 is TGTGCCAGCTCACCTCTAGCGGGAGGAACAGATACGCAGTATTTT. The chain is built from TRBV18 and TRBJ2-3; 11 bases line up with TRBD2. The V gene end was trimmed by 3 bases and the J gene end by 3 bases; junction bases not matched to a gene: 2. Germline CDR1 reads KGHSH; CDR2 reads LQKENI. This CDR3 comprises 15 residues.

The DNA for the CDR3 is TGTGCCAGCAGTGGGGCCTACGAGCAGTACTTC. Amino acid sequence: CASSGAYEQYF. This chain uses TRBV9 with TRBJ2-7, with D unresolved. CDR1 and CDR2 from the germline V gene are SGDLS and YYNGEE. The V end was cut by 5 bases, the J end by 2 bases, with 5 bases between. The length of the CDR3 is 11 residues.

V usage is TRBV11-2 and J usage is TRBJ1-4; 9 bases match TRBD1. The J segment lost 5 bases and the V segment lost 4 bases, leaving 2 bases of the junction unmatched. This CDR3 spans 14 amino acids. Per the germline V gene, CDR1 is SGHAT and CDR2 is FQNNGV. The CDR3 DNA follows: TGTGCCAGCAGCTCCGGGACAGGGAATGAAAAACTGTTTTTT. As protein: CASSSGTGNEKLFF.

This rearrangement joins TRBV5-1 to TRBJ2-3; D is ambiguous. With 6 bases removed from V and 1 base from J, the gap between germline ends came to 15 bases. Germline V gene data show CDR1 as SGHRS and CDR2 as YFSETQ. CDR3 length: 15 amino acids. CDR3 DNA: TGCGCCAGCATCCTGAGACCCTCAGGCACAGATACGCAGTATTTT. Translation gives CASILRPSGTDTQYF. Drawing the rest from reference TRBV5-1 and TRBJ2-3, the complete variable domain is KAGVTQTPRYLIKTRGQQVTLSCSPISGHRSVSWYQQTPGQGLQFLFEYFSETQRNKGNFPGRFSGRQFSNSRSEMNVSTLELGDSALYLCASILRPSGTDTQYFGPGTRLTVL.

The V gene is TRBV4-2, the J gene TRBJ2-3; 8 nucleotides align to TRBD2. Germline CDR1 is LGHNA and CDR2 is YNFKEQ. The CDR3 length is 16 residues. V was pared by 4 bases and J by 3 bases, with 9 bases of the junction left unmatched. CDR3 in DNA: TGTGCCAGCAGCCCCCCAGCGGGAGAGCCTACAGATACGCAGTATTTT. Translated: CASSPPAGEPTDTQYF.

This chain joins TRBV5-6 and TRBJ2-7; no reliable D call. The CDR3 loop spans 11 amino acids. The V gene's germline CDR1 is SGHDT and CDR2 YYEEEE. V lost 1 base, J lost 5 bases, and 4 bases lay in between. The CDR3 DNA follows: TGTGCCAGCAGCTTGATGAACGAGCAGTACTTC. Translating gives CASSLMNEQYF.

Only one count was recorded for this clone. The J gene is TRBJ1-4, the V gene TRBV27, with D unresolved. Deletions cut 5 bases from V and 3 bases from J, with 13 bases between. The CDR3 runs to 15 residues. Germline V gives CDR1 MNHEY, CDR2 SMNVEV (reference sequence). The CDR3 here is CASSPILLPNEKLFF. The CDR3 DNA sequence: TGTGCCAGCAGTCCAATCCTGCTGCCTAATGAAAAACTGTTTTTT.

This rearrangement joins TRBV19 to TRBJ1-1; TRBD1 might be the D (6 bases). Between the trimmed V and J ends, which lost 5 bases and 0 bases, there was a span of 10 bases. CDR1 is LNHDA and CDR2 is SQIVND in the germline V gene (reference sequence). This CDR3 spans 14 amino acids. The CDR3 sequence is CASSPRGLNTEAFF. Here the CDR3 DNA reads TGTGCCAGTAGTCCGAGGGGGTTGAACACTGAAGCTTTCTTT.

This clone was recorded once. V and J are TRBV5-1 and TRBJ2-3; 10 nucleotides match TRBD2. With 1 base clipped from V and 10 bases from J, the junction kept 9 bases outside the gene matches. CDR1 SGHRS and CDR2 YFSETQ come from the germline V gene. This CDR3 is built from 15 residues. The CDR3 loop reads CASSLTSGTSGAQYF. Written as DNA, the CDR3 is TGCGCCAGCAGCTTGACTAGCGGGACGTCGGGAGCGCAGTATTTT.

Here the CDR3 DNA reads TGTGCCAGCACCGCGGGAGGCTCCTACAATGAGCAGTTCTTC. Its translation is CASTAGGSYNEQFF. The chain is built from TRBV9 and TRBJ2-1, with 8 bases lining up with TRBD2. The germline CDR1 and CDR2 sequences are SGDLS and YYNGEE. The length of the CDR3 is 14 residues. Unmatched junction bases numbered 2, after V lost 6 bases and J lost 0 bases.

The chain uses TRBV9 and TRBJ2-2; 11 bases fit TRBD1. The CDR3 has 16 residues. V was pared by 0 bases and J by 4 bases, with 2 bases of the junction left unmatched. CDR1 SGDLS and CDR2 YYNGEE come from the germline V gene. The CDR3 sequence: CASSVGTGGGTGELFF. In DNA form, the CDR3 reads TGTGCCAGCAGCGTAGGGACAGGGGGCGGCACCGGGGAGCTGTTTTTT.

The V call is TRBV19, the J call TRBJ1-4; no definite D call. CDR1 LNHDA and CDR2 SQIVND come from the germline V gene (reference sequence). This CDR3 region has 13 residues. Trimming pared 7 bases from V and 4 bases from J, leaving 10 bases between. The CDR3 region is CASTPGRNEKLFF. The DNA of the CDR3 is TGTGCCAGTACCCCGGGCCGTAATGAAAAACTGTTTTTT. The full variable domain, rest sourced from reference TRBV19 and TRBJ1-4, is DGGITQSPKYLFRKEGQNVTLSCEQNLNHDAMYWYRQDPGQGLRLIYYSQIVNDFQKGDIAEGYSVSREKKESFPLTVTSAQKNPTAFYLCASTPGRNEKLFFGSGTQLSVL.

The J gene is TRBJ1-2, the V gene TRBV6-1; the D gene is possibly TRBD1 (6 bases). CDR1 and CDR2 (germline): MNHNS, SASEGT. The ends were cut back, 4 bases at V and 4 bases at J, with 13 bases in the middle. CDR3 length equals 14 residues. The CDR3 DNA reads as TGTGCCAGCAGTGGGGGGGGCTGGAGCTATGGCTACACCTTC. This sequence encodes CASSGGGWSYGYTF.

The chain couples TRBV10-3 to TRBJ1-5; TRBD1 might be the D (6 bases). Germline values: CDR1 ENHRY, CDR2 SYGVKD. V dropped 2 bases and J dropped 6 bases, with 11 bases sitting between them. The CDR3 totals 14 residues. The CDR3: CAISEVGGVQPQHF. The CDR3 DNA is TGTGCCATCAGTGAGGTCGGGGGCGTTCAGCCCCAGCATTTT.

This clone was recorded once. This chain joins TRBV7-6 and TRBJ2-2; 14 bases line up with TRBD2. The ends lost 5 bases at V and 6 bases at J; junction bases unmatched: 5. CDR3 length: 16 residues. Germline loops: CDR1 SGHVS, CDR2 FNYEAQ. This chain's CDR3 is CASSTRLAGGAGELFF. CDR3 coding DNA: TGTGCCAGCAGCACCCGACTAGCGGGAGGGGCCGGGGAGCTGTTTTTT.

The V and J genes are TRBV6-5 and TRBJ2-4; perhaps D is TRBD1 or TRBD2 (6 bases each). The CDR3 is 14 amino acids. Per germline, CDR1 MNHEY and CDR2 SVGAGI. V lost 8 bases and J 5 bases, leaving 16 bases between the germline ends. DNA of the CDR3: TGTGCCAGCCGGCTAGGGGGGTGGGAAAACATTCAGTACTTC. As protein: CASRLGGWENIQYF.

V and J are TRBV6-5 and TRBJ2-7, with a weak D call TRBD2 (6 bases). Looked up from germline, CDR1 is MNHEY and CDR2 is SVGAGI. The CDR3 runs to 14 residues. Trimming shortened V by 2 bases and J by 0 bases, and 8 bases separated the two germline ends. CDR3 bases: TGTGCCAGCAGTTACACTAGCAACTCCTACGAGCAGTACTTC. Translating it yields CASSYTSNSYEQYF.

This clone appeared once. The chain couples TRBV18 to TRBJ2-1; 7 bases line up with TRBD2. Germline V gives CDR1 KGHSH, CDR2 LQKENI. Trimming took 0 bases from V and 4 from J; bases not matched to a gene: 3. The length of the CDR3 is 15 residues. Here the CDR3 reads CASSPPAGAYNEQFF. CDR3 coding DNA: TGTGCCAGCTCACCACCGGCGGGAGCTTACAATGAGCAGTTCTTC.

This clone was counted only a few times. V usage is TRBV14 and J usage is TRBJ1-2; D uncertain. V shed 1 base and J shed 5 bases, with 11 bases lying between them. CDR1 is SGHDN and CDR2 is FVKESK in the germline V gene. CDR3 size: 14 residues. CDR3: CASSQGEGIYGYTF. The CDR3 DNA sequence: TGTGCCAGCAGCCAAGGGGAGGGCATATATGGCTACACCTTC.